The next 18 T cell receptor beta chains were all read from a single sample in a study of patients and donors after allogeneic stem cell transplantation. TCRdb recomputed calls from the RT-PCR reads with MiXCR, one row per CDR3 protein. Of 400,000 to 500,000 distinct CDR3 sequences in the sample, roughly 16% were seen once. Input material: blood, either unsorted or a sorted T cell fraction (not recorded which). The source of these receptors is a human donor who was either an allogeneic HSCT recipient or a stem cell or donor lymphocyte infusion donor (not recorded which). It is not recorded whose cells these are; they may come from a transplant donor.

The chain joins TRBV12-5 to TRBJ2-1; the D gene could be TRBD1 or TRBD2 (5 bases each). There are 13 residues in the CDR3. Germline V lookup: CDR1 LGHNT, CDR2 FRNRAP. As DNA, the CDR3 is TGTGCCTCCGGGACGAGGGTTTACAATGAGCAGTTCTTC. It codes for CASGTRVYNEQFF.

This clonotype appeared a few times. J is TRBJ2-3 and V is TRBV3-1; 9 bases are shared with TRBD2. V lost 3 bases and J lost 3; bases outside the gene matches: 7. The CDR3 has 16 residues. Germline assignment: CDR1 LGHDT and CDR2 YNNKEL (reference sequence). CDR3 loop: CASSQRTSVKTDTQYF. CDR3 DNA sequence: TGTGCCAGCAGCCAGCGGACTAGCGTAAAAACAGATACGCAGTATTTT.

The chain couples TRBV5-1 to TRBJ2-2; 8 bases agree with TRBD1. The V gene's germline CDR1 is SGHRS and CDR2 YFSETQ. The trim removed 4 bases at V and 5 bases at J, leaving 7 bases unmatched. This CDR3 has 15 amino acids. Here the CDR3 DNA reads TGCGCCAGCAGCATCGGACAGGGACGTACCGGGGAGCTGTTTTTT. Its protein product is CASSIGQGRTGELFF. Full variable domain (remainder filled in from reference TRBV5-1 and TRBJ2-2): KAGVTQTPRYLIKTRGQQVTLSCSPISGHRSVSWYQQTPGQGLQFLFEYFSETQRNKGNFPGRFSGRQFSNSRSEMNVSTLELGDSALYLCASSIGQGRTGELFFGEGSRLTVL.

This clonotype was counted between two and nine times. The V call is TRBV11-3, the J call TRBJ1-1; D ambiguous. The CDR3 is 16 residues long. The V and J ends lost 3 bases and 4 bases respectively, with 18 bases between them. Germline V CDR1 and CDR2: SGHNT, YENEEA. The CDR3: CASSLARIPASTEAFF. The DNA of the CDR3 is TGTGCCAGCAGCTTGGCCCGTATTCCAGCCAGCACTGAAGCTTTCTTT.

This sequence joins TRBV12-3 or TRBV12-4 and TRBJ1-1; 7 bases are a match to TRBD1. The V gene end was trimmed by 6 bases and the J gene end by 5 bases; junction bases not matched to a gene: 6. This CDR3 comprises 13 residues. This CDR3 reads CASSTGVGTEAFF. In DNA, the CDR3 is TGTGCCAGCAGCACAGGGGTTGGGACTGAAGCTTTCTTT.

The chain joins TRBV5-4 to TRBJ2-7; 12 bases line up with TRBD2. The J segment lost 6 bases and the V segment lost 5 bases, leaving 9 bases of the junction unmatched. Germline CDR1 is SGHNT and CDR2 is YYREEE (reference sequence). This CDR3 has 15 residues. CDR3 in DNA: TGTGCCAGCAGGCAGACTAGCGGGAGAATTGGCGAGCAGTACTTC. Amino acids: CASRQTSGRIGEQYF.

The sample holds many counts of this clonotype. Written as DNA, the CDR3 is TGTGCCAGCAGCTTAGCGCTGGGGTTGGAGGAGACCCAGTACTTC. Its translation: CASSLALGLEETQYF. The gene calls are TRBV7-9 and TRBJ2-5; D ambiguous. V lost 0 bases to trimming and J lost 5 bases, with 13 bases between them. CDR1 is SEHNR, CDR2 FQNEAQ, per germline (reference sequence). The CDR3 length is 15 residues.

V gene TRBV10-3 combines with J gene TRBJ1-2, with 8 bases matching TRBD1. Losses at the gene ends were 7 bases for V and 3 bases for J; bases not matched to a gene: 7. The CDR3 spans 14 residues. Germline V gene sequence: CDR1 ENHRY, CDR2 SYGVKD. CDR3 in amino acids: CAITSGQGDYGYTF. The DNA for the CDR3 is TGTGCCATCACCAGCGGACAGGGCGACTATGGCTACACCTTC.

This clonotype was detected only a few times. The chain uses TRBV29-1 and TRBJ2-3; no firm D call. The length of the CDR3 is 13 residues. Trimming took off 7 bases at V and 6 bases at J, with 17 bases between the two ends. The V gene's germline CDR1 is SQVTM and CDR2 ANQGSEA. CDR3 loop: CSAGMVVWDTQYF. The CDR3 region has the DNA TGCAGCGCTGGGATGGTAGTCTGGGATACGCAGTATTTT.

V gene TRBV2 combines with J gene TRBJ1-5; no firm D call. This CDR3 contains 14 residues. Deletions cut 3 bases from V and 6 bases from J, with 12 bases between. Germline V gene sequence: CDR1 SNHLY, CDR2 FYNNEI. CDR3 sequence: CASSDSSALQPQHF. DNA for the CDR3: TGTGCCAGCAGTGACTCCTCGGCCCTTCAGCCCCAGCATTTT.

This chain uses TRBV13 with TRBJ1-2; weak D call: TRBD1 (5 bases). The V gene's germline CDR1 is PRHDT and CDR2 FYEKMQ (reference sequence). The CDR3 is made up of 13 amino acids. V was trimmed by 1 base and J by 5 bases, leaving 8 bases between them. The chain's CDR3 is CASSLARVYGYTF. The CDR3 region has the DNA TGTGCCAGCAGCTTAGCCAGGGTTTATGGCTACACCTTC.

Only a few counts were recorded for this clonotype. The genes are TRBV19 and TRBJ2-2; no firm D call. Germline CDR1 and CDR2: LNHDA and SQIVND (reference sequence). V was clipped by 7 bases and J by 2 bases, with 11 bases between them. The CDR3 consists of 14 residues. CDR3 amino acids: CASTSPPNTGELFF. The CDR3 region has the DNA TGTGCCAGTACCTCCCCCCCCAACACCGGGGAGCTGTTTTTT.

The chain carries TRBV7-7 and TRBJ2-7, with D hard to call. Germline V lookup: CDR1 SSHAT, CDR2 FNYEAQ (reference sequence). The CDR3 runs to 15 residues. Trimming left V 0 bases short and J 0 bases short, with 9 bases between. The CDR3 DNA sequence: TGTGCCAGCAGCTTAGCGCTCGGCCCCTCCTACGAGCAGTACTTC. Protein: CASSLALGPSYEQYF.

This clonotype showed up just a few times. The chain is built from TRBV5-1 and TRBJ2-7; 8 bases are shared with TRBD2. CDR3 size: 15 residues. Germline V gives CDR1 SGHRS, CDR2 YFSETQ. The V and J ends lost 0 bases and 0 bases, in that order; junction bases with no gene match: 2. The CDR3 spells CASSLDLAGSYEQYF. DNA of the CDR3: TGCGCCAGCAGCTTGGACCTAGCGGGCTCCTACGAGCAGTACTTC.

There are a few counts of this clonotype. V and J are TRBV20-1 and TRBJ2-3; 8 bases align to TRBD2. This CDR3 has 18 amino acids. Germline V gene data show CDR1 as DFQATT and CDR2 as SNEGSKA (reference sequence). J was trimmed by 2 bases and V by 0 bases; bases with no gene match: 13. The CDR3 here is CSARDGRVAGIHTDTQYF. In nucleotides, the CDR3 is TGCAGTGCTAGAGATGGTAGGGTAGCGGGAATTCACACAGATACGCAGTATTTT.

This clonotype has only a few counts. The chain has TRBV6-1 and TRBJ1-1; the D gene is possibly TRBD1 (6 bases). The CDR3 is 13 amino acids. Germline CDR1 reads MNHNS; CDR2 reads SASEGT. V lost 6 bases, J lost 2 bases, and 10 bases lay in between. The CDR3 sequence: CASRRQVNTEAFF. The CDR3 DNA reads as TGTGCCAGCAGACGACAGGTAAACACTGAAGCTTTCTTT.

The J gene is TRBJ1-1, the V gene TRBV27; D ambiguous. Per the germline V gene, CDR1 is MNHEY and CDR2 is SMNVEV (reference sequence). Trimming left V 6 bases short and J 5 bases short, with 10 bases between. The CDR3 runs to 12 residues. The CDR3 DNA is TGTGCCAGCAGAGGACTTGGGACTGAAGCTTTCTTT. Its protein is CASRGLGTEAFF.

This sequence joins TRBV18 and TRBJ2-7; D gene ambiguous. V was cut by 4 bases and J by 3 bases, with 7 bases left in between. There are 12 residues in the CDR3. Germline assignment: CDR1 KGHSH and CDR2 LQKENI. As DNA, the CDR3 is TGTGCCAGCTCACGGCCCCACTACGAGCAGTACTTC. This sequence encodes CASSRPHYEQYF.